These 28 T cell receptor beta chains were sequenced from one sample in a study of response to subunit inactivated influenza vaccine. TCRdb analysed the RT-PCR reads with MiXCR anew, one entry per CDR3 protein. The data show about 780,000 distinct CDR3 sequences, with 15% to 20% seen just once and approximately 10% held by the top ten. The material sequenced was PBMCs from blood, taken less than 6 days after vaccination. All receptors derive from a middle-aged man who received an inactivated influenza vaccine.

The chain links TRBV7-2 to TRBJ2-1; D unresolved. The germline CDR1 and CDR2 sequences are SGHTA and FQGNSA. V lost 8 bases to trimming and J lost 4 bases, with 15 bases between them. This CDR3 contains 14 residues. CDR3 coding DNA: TGTGCCAGCCTTCAGACTTACCTTTACAATGAGCAGTTCTTC. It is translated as CASLQTYLYNEQFF.

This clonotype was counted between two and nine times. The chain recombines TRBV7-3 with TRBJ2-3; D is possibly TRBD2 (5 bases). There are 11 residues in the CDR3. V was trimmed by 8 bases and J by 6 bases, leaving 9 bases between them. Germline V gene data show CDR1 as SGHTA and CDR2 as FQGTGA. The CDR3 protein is CASGPGDTQYF. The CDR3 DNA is TGTGCCAGCGGTCCGGGGGATACGCAGTATTTT. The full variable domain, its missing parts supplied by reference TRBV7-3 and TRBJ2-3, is GAGVSQTPSNKVTEKGKYVELRCDPISGHTALYWYRQSLGQGPEFLIYFQGTGAADDSGLPNDRFFAVRPEGSVSTLKIQRTERGDSAVYLCASGPGDTQYFGPGTRLTVL.

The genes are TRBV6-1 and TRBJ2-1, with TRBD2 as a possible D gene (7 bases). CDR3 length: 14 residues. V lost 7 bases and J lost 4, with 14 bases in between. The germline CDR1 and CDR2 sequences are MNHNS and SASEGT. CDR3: CASMVRGPYNEQFF. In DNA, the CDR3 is TGTGCCAGCATGGTGCGGGGGCCTTACAATGAGCAGTTCTTC.

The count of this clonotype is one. The CDR3 region has the DNA TGCGCCAGCAGCTACGGGTTCGGGGGACACACCGGGGAGCTGTTTTTT. Encoded protein: CASSYGFGGHTGELFF. The chain carries TRBV5-1 and TRBJ2-2; D is perhaps TRBD2 (6 bases). In germline, CDR1 is SGHRS, CDR2 YFSETQ. V gave up 3 bases and J gave up 3 bases, with 15 bases separating them. This CDR3 is built from 16 residues.

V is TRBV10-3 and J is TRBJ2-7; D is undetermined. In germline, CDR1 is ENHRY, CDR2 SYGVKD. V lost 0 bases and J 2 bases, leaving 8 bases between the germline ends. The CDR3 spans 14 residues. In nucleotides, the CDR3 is TGTGCCATCAGTGAGTCACGGCAAACCTACGAGCAGTACTTC. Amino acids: CAISESRQTYEQYF.

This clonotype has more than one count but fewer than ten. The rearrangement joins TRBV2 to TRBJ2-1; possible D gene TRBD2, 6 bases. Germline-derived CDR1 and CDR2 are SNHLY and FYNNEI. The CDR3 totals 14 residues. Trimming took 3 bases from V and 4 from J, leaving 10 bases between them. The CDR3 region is CASSDFSGYNEQFF. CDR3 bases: TGTGCCAGCAGTGACTTTAGCGGTTACAATGAGCAGTTCTTC.

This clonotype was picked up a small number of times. The CDR3 nucleotides read TGTGCCAGCCAACAGGGATCCTACGAGCAGTACTTC. This codes for CASQQGSYEQYF. The chain recombines TRBV28 with TRBJ2-7; D is perhaps TRBD1 (6 bases). V was cut by 8 bases and J by 1 base, with 9 bases left in between. In germline, CDR1 is MDHEN, CDR2 SYDVKM. This CDR3 is 12 amino acids long.

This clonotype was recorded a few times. CDR3 nucleotide sequence: TGTGCCAGCAGCGTAGTCAGCGGCAACACCGGGGAGCTGTTTTTT. Amino acid sequence: CASSVVSGNTGELFF. V usage is TRBV9 and J usage is TRBJ2-2; the D gene is possibly TRBD2 (5 bases). CDR1 and CDR2 from the germline V gene are SGDLS and YYNGEE. Trimming cost V 0 bases and J 2 bases, with 8 bases left between them. CDR3 length equals 15 residues.

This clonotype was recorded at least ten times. The CDR3 here is CASSPERLTDTQYF. The DNA for the CDR3 is TGCGCCAGCAGTCCGGAGCGATTGACAGATACGCAGTATTTT. This rearrangement joins TRBV5-1 to TRBJ2-3; D uncertain. V lost 5 bases and J 3 bases, leaving 13 bases between the germline ends. CDR3 length: 14 amino acids. Germline V gene lookup returns CDR1 SGHRS and CDR2 YFSETQ.

DNA for the CDR3: TGCGCCAGCAGCTACCGGACTAGCGGGGGGCTAAGAGGGGCCAACGTCCTGACTTTC. Its protein product is CASSYRTSGGLRGANVLTF. J is TRBJ2-6 and V is TRBV5-1; the match to TRBD2 covers 14 bases. The V and J ends lost 3 bases and 4 bases, in that order; junction bases with no gene match: 9. CDR3 length equals 19 residues. CDR1 and CDR2 from the germline V gene are SGHRS and YFSETQ.

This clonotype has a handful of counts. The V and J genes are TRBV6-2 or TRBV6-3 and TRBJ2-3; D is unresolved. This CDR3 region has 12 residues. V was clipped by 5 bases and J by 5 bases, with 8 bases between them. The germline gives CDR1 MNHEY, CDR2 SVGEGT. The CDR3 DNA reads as TGTGCCAGCAGTGGGTTCTTAGATACGCAGTATTTT. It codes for CASSGFLDTQYF.

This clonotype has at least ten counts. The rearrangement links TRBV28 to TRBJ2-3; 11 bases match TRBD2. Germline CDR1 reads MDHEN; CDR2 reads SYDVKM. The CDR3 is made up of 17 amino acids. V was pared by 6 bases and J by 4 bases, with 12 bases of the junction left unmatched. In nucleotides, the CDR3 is TGTGCCAGCAGCCGCCTAGCGGGGGGCAATGGGGCAGATACGCAGTATTTT. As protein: CASSRLAGGNGADTQYF.

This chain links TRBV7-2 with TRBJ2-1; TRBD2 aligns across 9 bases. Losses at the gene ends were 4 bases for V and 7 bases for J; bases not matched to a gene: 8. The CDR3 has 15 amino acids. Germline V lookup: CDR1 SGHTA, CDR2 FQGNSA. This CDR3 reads CASSYPGLAVNEQFF. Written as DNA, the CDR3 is TGTGCCAGCAGCTACCCGGGACTAGCTGTTAATGAGCAGTTCTTC.

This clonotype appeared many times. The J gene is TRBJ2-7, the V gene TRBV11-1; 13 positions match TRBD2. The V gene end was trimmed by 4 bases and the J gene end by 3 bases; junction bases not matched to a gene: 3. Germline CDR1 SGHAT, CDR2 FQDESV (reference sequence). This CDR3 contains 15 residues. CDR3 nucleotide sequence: TGTGCCAGCAGCTCAAGGACTAGCGGGAGCTACGAGCAGTACTTC. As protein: CASSSRTSGSYEQYF.

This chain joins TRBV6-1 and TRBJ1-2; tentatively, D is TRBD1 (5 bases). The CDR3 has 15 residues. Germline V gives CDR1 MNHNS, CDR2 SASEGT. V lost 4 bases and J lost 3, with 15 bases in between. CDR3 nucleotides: TGTGCCAGCAGTGCGTCGCAGGGAGGACACTATGGCTACACCTTC. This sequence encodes CASSASQGGHYGYTF.

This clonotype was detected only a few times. The CDR3 DNA follows: TGTGCCAGCAGCTTAGTGGGACAGAGCACAGATACGCAGTATTTT. This encodes CASSLVGQSTDTQYF. This rearrangement joins TRBV11-2 to TRBJ2-3; 7 positions agree with TRBD1. Losses at the gene ends were 1 base for V and 0 bases for J; bases not matched to a gene: 1. The CDR3 length is 15 residues. CDR1 SGHAT and CDR2 FQNNGV come from the germline V gene.

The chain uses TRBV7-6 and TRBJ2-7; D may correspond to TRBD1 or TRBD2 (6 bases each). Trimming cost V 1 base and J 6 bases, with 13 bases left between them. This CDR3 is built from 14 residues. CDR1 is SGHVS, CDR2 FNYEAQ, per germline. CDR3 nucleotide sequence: TGTGCCAGCAGCTTAGGGATTGGGGGGCGCGAGCAGTACTTC. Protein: CASSLGIGGREQYF. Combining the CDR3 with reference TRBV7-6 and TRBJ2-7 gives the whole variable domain GAGVSQSPRYKVTKRGQDVALRCDPISGHVSLYWYRQALGQGPEFLTYFNYEAQQDKSGLPNDRFSAERPEGSISTLTIQRTEQRDSAMYRCASSLGIGGREQYFGPGTRLTVT.

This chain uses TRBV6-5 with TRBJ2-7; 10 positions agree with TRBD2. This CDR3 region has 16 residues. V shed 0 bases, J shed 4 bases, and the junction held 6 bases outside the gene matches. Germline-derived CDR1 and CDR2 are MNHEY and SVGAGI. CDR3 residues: CASSYSRASGSYEQYF. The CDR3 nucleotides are TGTGCCAGCAGTTACTCTCGGGCTAGCGGGAGTTACGAGCAGTACTTC.

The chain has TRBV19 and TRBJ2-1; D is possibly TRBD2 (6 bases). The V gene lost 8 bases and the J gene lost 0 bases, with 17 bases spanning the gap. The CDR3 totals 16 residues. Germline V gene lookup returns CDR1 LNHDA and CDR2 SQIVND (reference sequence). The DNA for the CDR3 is TGTGCCAGTCAGCTTAGCGGAACCGTCTCCTACAATGAGCAGTTCTTC. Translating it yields CASQLSGTVSYNEQFF. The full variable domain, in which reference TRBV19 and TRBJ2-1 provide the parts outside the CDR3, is DGGITQSPKYLFRKEGQNVTLSCEQNLNHDAMYWYRQDPGQGLRLIYYSQIVNDFQKGDIAEGYSVSREKKESFPLTVTSAQKNPTAFYLCASQLSGTVSYNEQFFGPGTRLTVL.

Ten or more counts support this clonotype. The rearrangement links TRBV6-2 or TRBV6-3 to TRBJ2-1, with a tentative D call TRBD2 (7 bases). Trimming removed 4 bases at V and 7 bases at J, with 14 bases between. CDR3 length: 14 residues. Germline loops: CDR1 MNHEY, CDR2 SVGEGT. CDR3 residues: CASSLWGGLNEQFF. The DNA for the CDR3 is TGTGCCAGCAGTTTGTGGGGGGGCCTGAATGAGCAGTTCTTC.

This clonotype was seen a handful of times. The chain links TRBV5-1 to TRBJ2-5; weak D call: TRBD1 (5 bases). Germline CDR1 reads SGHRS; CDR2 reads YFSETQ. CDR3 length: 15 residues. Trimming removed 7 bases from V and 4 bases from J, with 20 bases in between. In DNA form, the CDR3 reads TGCGCCAGCGGTGGGGCAGGGCGTGTTGGAGAGACCCAGTACTTC. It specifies CASGGAGRVGETQYF.

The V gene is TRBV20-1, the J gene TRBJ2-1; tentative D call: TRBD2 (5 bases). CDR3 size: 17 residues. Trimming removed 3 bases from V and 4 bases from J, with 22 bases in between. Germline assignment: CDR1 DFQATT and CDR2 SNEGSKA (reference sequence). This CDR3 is CSARDTQDYRPYNEQFF. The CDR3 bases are TGCAGTGCTAGGGATACCCAAGACTACAGACCTTACAATGAGCAGTTCTTC.

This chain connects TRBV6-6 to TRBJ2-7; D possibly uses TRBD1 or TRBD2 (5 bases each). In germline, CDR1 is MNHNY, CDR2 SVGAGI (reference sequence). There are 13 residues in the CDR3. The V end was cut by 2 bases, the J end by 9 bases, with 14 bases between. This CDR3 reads CASSYGEGFGQYF. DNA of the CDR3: TGTGCCAGCAGTTACGGTGAGGGGTTCGGGCAGTACTTC.

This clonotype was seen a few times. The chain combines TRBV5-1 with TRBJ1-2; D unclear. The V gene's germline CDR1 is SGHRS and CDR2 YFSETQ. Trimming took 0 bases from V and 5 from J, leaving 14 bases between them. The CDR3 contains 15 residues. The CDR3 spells CASSLDSARGYGYTF. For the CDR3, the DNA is TGCGCCAGCAGCTTGGACAGCGCGCGTGGGTATGGCTACACCTTC.

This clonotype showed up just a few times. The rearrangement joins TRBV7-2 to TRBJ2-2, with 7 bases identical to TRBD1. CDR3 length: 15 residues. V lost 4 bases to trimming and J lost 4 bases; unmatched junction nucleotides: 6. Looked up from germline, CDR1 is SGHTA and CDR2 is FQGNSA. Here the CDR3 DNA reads TGTGCCAGCAGCTGGGGACAGTCAGGCACCGGGGAGCTGTTTTTT. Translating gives CASSWGQSGTGELFF.

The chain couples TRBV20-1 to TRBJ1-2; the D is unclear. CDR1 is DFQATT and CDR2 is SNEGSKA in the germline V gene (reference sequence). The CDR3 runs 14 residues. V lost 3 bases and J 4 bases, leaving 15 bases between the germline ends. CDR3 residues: CSASKMDGFYGYTF. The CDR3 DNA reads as TGCAGTGCTAGCAAGATGGACGGATTCTATGGCTACACCTTC.

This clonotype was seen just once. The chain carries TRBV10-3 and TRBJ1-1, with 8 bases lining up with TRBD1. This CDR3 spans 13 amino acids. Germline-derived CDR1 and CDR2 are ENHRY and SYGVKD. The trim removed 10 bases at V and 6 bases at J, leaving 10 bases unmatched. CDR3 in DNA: TGTGCCACCCGACAGGGACAGGTGGCTGAAGCTTTCTTT. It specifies CATRQGQVAEAFF.

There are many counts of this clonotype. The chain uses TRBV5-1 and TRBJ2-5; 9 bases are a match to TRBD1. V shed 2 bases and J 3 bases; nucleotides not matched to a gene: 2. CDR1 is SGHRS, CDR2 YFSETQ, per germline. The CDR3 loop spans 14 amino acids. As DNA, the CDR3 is TGCGCCAGCAGCTTAGGACAGGGGAAAGAGACCCAGTACTTC. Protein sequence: CASSLGQGKETQYF.